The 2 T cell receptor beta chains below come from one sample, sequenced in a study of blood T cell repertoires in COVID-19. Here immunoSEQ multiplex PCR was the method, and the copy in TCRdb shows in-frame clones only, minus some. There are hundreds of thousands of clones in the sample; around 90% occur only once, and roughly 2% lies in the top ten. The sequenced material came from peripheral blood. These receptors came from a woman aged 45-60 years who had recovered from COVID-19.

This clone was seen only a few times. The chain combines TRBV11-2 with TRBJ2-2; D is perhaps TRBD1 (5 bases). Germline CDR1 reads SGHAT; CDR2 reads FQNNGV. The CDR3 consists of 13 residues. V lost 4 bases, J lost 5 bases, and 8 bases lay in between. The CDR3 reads CASSSTETGELFF. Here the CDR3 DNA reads TGTGCCAGCAGCTCGACAGAGACCGGGGAGCTGTTTTTT.

The CDR3 reads CAISEGGIDNQPQHF. CDR3 nucleotides: TGTGCCATCAGTGAAGGGGGCATTGACAATCAGCCCCAGCATTTT. This chain connects TRBV10-3 to TRBJ1-5; 7 bases align to TRBD1. The V segment lost 3 bases and the J segment 3 bases; nucleotides outside the gene matches: 5. Germline values: CDR1 ENHRY, CDR2 SYGVKD. CDR3 length: 15 amino acids.